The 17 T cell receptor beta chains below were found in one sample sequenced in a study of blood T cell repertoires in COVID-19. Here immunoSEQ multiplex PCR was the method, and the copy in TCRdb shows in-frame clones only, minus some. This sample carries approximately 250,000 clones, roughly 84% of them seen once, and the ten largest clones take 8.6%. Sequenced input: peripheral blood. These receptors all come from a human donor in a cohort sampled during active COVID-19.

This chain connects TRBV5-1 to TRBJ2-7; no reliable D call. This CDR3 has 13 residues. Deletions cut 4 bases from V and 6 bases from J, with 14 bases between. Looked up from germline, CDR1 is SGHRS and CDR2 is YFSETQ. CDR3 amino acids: CASSVLDFGEQYF. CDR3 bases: TGCGCCAGCAGCGTTCTAGACTTTGGCGAGCAGTACTTC.

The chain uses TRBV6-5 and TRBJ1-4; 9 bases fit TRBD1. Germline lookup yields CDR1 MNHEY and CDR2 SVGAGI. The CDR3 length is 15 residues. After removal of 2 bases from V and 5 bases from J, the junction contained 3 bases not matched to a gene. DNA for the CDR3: TGTGCCAGCAGTTACGACAGGGGGGAAAATGAAAAACTGTTTTTT. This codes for CASSYDRGENEKLFF.

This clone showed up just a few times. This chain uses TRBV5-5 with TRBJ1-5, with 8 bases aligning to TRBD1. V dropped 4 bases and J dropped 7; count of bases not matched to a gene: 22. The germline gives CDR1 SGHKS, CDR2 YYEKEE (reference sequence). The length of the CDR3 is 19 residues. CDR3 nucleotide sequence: TGTGCCAGCAGCAGTATCCAGGGGGCTGGAGGTCGAAACGGGCAGCCCCAGCATTTT. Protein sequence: CASSSIQGAGGRNGQPQHF. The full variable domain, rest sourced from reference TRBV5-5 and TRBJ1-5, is DAGVTQSPTHLIKTRGQQVTLRCSPISGHKSVSWYQQVLGQGPQFIFQYYEKEERGRGNFPDRFSARQFPNYSSELNVNALLLGDSALYLCASSSIQGAGGRNGQPQHFGDGTRLSIL.

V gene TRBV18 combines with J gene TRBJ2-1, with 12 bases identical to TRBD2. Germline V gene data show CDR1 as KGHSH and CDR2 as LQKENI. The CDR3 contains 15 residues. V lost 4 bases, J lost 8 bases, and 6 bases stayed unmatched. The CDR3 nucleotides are TGTGCCAGCTCACAAACTAGCGGGGGGACCTATGAGCAGTTCTTC. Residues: CASSQTSGGTYEQFF.

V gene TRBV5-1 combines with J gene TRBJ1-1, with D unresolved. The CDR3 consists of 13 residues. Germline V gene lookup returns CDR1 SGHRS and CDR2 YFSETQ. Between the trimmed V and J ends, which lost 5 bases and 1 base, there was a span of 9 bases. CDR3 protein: CASSSPGNTEAFF. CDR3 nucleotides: TGCGCCAGCAGTTCACCGGGGAACACTGAAGCTTTCTTT.

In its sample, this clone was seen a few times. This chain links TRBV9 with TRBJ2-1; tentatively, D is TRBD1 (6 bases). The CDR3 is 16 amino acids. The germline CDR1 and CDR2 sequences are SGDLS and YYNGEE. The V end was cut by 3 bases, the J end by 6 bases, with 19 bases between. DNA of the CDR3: TGTGCCAGCAGCGCGGACCCCAGGGGATCCAGCAATGAGCAGTTCTTC. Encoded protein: CASSADPRGSSNEQFF.

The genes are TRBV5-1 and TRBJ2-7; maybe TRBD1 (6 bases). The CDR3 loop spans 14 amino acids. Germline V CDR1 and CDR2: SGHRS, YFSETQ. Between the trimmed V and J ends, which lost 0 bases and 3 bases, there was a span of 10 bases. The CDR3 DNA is TGCGCCAGCAGCTTGGCGGGACAAAACTACGAGCAGTACTTC. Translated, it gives CASSLAGQNYEQYF.

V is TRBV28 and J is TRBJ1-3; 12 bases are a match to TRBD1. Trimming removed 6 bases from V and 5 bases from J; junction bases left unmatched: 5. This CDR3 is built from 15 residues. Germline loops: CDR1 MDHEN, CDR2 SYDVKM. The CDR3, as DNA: TGTGCCAGCAGCCAGGGACAGGGGGCCCGAAACACCATATATTTT. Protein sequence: CASSQGQGARNTIYF.

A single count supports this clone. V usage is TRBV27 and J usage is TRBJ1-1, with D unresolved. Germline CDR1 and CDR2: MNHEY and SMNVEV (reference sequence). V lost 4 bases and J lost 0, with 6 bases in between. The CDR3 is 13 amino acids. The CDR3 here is CASSSQLNTEAFF. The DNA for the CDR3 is TGTGCCAGCAGTTCGCAGTTGAACACTGAAGCTTTCTTT.

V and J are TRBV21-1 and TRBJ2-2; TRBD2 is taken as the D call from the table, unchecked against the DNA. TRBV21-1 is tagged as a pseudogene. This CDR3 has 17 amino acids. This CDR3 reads CASSKAPAAGDTGELFF. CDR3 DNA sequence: TGTGCCAGCAGCAAAGCCCCAGCAGCGGGAGACACCGGGGAGCTGTTTTTT.

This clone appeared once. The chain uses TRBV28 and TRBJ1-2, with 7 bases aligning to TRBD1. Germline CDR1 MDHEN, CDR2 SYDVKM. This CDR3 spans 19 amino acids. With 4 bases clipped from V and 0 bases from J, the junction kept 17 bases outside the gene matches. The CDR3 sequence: CASSSNDRGTAKTNYGYTF. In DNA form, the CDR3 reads TGTGCCAGCAGTTCAAACGACCGGGGGACAGCTAAAACTAACTATGGCTACACCTTC.

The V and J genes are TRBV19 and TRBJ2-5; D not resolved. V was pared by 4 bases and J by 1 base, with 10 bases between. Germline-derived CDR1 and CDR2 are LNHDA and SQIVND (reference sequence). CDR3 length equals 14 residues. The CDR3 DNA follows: TGTGCCAGTAGTAGATGGAGCAGCCAAGAGACCCAGTACTTC. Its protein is CASSRWSSQETQYF.

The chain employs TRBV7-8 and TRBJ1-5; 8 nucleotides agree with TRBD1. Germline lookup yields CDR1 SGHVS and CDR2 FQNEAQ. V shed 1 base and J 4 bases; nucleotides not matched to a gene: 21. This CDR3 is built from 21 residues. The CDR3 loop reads CASSLVPFSRGPTIANQPQHF. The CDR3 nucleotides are TGTGCCAGCAGCTTAGTACCGTTTAGCAGGGGGCCTACCATAGCAAATCAGCCCCAGCATTTT.

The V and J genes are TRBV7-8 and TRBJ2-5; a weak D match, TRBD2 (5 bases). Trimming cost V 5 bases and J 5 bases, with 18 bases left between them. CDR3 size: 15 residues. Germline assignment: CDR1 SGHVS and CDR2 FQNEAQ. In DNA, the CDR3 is TGTGCCAGCAGCCCCCGTACGGGGTCGGCGGAGACCCAGTACTTC. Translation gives CASSPRTGSAETQYF.

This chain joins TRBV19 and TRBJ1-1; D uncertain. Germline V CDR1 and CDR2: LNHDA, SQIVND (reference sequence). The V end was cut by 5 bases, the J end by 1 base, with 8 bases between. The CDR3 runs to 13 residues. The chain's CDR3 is CASSSRENTEAFF. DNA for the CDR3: TGTGCCAGTAGTTCGCGAGAGAACACTGAAGCTTTCTTT.

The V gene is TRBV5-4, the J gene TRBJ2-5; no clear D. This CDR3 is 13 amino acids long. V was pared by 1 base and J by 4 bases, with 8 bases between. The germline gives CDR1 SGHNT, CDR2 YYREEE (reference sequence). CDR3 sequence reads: CASSLLPGETQYF. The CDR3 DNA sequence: TGTGCCAGCAGCTTGCTACCTGGAGAGACCCAGTACTTC.

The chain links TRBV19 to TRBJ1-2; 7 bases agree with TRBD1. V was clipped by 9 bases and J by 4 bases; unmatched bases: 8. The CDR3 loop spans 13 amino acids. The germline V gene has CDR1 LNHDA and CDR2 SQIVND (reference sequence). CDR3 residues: CASRGTVFYGYTF. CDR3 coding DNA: TGTGCCAGCAGAGGGACAGTTTTCTATGGCTACACCTTC.